A selection of T cell receptor beta chains follows, all from one sample in a study of T-cell memory formation after mild COVID-19. TCRdb re-called the 5' RACE reads through MiXCR, storing one row per CDR3 protein. The sample lists roughly 110,000 distinct CDR3 sequences, roughly an eighth occurring once. The sample was PBMCs or a T cell subset sorted from them (not recorded which). Every receptor here comes from a man aged 18 to 30 who had mild COVID-19 (a few samples of this study predate the infection). Cell type and time point are not known. Both conserved end residues are part of each CDR3. A D gene is named only where the DNA matches it firmly. Clone size is given for some rows only: seen once, a few or many times, or a class if the clone is expanded.

v_gene	d_gene	abundance	j_gene	CDR3aa	CDR3nt
TRBV13	TRBD2	NA	TRBJ2-1	CASSSATSGGDNEQFF	TGTGCCAGCAGCTCCGCGACTAGCGGGGGAGACAATGAGCAGTTCTTC
TRBV4-3	NA	NA	TRBJ2-5	CASSQDWSPGDLETQYF	TGCGCCAGCAGCCAAGATTGGTCGCCTGGGGACTTAGAGACCCAGTACTTC
TRBV5-1	NA	many	TRBJ2-1	CASSLAGTVYNEQFF	TGCGCCAGCAGCTTGGCCGGGACGGTTTACAATGAGCAGTTCTTC
TRBV7-9	TRBD1	few	TRBJ2-7	CASSAPAGQESYEQYF	TGTGCCAGCAGCGCCCCAGCTGGACAGGAATCCTACGAGCAGTACTTC
TRBV6-2/TRBV6-3	NA	NA	TRBJ2-5	CASSYPPSYQETQYF	TGTGCCAGCAGTTATCCCCCATCGTACCAAGAGACCCAGTACTTC
TRBV29-1	TRBD1	NA	TRBJ2-2	CSSTGTGADPNTGELFF	TGCAGCAGCACCGGGACAGGGGCCGATCCGAACACCGGGGAGCTGTTTTTT
TRBV6-4	NA	many	TRBJ2-2	CASSDSIPGTGTGELFF	TGTGCCAGCAGTGACTCGATTCCAGGGACTGGGACCGGGGAGCTGTTTTTT
TRBV29-1	TRBD1	NA	TRBJ2-1	CSVGGAEDRSSYNEQFF	TGCAGCGTTGGCGGAGCCGAGGACAGGAGCTCCTACAATGAGCAGTTCTTC
TRBV6-2/TRBV6-3	NA	NA	TRBJ1-1	CASSYYDRLSLAEAFF	TGTGCCAGCAGTTACTACGACAGGTTGAGTCTCGCTGAAGCTTTCTTT
TRBV7-3	NA	NA	TRBJ2-1	CASRLSGGIASSYNEQFF	TGTGCCAGCAGATTATCAGGCGGAATCGCAAGCTCCTACAATGAGCAGTTCTTC
TRBV3-1	NA	NA	TRBJ2-5	CASSQEGQLKMTQYF	TGTGCCAGCAGCCAAGAGGGGCAGCTCAAGATGACCCAGTACTTC
TRBV4-3	NA	few	TRBJ1-2	CASSQDVGPPLEGYTF	TGCGCCAGCAGCCAAGATGTGGGGCCACCCCTAGAGGGCTACACCTTC
TRBV10-3	NA	NA	TRBJ2-2	CAIAAGPNTGELFF	TGTGCCATCGCAGCAGGGCCGAACACCGGGGAGCTGTTTTTT